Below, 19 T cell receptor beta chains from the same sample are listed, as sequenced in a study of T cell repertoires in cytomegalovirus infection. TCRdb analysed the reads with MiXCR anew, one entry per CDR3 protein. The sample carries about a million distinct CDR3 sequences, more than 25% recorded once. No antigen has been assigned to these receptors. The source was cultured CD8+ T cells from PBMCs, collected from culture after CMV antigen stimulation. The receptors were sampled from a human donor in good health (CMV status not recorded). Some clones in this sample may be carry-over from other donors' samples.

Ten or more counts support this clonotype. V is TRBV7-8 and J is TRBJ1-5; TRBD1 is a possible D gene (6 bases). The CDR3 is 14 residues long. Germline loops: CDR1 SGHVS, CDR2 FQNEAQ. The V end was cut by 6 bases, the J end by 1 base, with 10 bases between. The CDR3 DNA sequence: TGTGCCAGCAGTCCGGACAGCAGCAATCAGCCCCAGCATTTT. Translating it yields CASSPDSSNQPQHF.

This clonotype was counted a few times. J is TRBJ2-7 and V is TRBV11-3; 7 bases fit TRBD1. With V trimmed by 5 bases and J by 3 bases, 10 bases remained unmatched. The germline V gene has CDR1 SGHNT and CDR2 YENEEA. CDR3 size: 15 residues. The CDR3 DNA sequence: TGTGCCAGCAGCCCCGGACAGGACCTAAACTACGAGCAGTACGTC. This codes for CASSPGQDLNYEQYV.

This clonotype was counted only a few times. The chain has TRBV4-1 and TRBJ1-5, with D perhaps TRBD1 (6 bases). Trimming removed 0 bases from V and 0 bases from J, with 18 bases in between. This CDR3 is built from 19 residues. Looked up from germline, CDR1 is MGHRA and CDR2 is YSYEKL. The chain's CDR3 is CASSQEGTSSILSNQPQHF. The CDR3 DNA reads TGCGCCAGCAGCCAAGAAGGGACAAGCTCTATTCTTAGCAATCAGCCCCAGCATTTT.

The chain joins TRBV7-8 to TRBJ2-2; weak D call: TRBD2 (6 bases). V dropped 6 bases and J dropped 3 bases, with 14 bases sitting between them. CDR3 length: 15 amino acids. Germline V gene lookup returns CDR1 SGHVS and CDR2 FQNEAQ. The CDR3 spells CASSRWGEYTGELFF. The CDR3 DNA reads TGTGCCAGCAGTCGGTGGGGGGAGTACACCGGGGAGCTGTTTTTT.

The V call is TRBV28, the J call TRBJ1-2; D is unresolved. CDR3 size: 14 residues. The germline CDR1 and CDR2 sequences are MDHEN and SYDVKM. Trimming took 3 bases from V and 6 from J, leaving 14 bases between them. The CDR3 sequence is CASSLLREVDGYTF. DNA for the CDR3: TGTGCCAGCAGTTTGCTCCGGGAGGTCGATGGCTACACCTTC.

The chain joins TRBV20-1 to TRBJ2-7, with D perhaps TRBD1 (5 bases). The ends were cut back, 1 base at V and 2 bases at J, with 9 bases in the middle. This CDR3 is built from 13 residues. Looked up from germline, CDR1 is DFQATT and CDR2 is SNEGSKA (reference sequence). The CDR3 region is CSARALTAYEQYF. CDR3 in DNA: TGCAGTGCTAGAGCCTTGACAGCCTACGAGCAGTACTTC.

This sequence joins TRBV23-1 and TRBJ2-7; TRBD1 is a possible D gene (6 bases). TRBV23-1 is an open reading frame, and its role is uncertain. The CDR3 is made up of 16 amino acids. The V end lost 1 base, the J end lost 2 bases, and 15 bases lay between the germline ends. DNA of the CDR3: TGCGCCAGCAGTCAATTCGTCCCGGGACACCCCTACGAGCAGTACGTC. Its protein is CASSQFVPGHPYEQYV.

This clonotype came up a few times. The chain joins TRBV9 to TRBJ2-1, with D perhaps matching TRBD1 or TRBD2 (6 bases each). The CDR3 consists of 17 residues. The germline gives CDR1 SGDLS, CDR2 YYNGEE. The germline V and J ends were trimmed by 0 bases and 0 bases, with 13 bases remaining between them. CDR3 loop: CASSVGSRGGSYNEQFF. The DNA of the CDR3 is TGTGCCAGCAGCGTAGGTTCCAGGGGAGGCTCCTACAATGAGCAGTTCTTC.

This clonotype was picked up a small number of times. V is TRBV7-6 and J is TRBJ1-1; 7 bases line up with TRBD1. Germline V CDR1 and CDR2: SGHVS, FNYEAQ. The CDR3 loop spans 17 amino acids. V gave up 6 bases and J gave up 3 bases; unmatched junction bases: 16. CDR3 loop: CASSYDRALVRDTEAFF. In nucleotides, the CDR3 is TGTGCCAGCAGTTACGACAGGGCCCTCGTGAGGGACACTGAAGCTTTCTTT.

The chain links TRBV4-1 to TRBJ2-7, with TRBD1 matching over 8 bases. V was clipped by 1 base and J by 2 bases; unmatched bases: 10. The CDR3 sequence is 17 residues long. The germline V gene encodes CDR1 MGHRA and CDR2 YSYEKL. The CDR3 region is CASSQGGGGQGTYEQYF. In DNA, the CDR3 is TGCGCCAGCAGCCAAGGAGGAGGAGGACAGGGAACCTACGAGCAGTACTTC.

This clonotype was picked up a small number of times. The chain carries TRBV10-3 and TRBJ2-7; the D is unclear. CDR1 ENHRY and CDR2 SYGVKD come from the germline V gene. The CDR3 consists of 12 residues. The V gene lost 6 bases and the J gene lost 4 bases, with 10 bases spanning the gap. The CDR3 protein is CAISEALYEQYV. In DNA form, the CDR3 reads TGTGCCATCAGCGAAGCCCTTTACGAGCAGTACGTC.

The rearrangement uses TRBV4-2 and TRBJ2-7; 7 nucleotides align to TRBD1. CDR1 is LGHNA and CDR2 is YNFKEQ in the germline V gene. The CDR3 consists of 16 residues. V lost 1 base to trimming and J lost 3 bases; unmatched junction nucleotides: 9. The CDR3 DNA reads TGTGCCAGCAGCCAAGTGTTCGGGACAGCGTTCTACGAGCAGTACTTC. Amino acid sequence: CASSQVFGTAFYEQYF.

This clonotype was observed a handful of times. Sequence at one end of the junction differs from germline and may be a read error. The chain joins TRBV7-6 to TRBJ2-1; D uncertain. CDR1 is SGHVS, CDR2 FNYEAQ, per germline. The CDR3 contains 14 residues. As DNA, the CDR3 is TGTGCCAGCAGCGTAGCAGCAATCAACAATGAGCAGTTCTTC. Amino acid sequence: CASSVAAINNEQFF.

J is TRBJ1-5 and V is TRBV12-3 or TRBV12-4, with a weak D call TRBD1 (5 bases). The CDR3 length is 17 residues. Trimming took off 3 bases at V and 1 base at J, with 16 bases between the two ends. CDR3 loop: CASSLGIGTGSNQPQHF. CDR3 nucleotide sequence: TGTGCCAGCAGTTTGGGTATAGGGACGGGGAGCAATCAGCCCCAGCATTTT.

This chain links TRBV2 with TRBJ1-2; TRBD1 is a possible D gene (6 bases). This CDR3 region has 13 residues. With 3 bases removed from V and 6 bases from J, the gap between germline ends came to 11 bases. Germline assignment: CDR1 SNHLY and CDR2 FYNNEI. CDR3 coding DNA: TGTGCCAGCAGTGATCAGGGGAAGGATGGCTACACCTTC. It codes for CASSDQGKDGYTF.

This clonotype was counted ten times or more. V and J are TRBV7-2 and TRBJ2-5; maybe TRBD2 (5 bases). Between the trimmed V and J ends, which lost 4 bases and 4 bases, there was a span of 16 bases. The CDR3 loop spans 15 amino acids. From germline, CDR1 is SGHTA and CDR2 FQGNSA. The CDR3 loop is CASSSMWSSRETQYF. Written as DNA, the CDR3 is TGTGCCAGCAGCTCCATGTGGTCTAGCCGAGAGACCCAGTACTTC.

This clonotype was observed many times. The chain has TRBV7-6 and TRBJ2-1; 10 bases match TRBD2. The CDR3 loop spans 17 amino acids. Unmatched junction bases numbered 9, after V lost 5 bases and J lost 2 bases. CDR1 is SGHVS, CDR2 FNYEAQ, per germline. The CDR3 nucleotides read TGTGCCAGCAGCCCCTTTGGGCTAGCGGGGGCCTACAATGAGCAGTTCTTC. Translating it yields CASSPFGLAGAYNEQFF.

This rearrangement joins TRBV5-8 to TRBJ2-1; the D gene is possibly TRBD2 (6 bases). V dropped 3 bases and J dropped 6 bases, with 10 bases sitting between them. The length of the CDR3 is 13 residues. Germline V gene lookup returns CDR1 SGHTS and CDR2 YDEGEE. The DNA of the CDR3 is TGTGCCAGCAGCTGGCAGGGAGGCAATGAGCAGTTCTTC. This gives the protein CASSWQGGNEQFF.

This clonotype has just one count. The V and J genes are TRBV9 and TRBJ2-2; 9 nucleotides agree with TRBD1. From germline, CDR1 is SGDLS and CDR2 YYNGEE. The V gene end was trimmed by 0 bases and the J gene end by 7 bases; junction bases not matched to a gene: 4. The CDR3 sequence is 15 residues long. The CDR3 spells CASSVAGTGNGELFF. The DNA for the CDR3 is TGTGCCAGCAGCGTAGCTGGGACAGGGAACGGGGAGCTGTTTTTT.